This T cell receptor (beta chain) was sequenced during a study of control samples from healthy donors and cancer patients. The germline CDR1 and CDR2 sequences are MNHEY and SVGEGT. CDR3 length: 14 amino acids. V was pared by 2 bases and J by 5 bases, with 2 bases of the junction left unmatched. Method: immunoSEQ multiplex PCR; TCRdb's copy keeps in-frame clones and lacks some. The sample comprises approximately 180,000 clones, 90% to 95% of which are singletons, and around 1.3% rests with the top ten. J is TRBJ1-2 and V is TRBV6-2 or TRBV6-3; 10 positions match TRBD1. The origin of this receptor is a woman aged 18 to 35 in good health. The material sequenced was blood. The CDR3 region has the DNA TGTGCCAGCAGTTACACGGGACAGGGGTATGGCTACACCTTC. Translated, it gives CASSYTGQGYGYTF.